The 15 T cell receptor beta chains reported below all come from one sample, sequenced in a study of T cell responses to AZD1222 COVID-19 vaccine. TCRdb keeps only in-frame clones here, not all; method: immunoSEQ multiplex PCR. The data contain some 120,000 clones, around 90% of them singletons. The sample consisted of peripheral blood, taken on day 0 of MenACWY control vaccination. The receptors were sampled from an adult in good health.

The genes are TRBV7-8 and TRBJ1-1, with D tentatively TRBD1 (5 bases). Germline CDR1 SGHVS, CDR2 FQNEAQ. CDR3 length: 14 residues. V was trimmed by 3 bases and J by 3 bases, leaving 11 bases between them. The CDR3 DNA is TGTGCCAGCAGCTTTGGTCGGGGGTACACTGAAGCTTTCTTT. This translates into CASSFGRGYTEAFF.

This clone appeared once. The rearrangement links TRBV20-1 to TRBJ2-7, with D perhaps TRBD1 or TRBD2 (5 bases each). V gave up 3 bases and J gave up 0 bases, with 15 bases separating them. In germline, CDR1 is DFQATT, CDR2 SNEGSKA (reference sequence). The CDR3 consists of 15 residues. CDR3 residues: CSASNRGPSSYEQYF. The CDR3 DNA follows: TGCAGTGCTAGTAATAGGGGACCCTCCTCCTACGAGCAGTACTTC.

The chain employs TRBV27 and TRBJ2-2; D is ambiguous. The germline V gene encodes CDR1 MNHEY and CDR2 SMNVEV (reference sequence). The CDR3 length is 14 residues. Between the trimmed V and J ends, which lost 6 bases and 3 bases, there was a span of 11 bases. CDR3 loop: CASRHGPYTGELFF. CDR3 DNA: TGTGCCAGCAGACATGGCCCGTACACCGGGGAGCTGTTTTTT.

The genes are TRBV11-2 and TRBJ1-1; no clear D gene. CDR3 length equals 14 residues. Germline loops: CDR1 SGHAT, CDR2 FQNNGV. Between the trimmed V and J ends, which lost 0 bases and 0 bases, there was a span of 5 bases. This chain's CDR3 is CASSLEVVNTEAFF. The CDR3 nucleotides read TGTGCCAGCAGCTTAGAAGTTGTGAACACTGAAGCTTTCTTT.

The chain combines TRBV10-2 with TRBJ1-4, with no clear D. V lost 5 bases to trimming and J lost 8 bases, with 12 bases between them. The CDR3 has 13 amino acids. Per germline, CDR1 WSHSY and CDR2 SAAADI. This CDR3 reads CASSPSEREKLFF. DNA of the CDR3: TGCGCCAGCAGTCCATCAGAGAGGGAAAAACTGTTTTTT.

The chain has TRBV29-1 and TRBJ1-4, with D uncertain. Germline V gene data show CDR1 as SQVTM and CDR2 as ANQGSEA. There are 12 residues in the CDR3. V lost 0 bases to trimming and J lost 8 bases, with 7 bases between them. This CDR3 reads CSVEESGEKLFF. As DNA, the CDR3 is TGCAGCGTTGAAGAATCCGGCGAAAAACTGTTTTTT. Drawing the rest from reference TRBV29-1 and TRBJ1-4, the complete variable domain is SAVISQKPSRDICQRGTSLTIQCQVDSQVTMMFWYRQQPGQSLTLIATANQGSEATYESGFVIDKFPISRPNLTFSTLTVSNMSPEDSSIYLCSVEESGEKLFFGSGTQLSVL.

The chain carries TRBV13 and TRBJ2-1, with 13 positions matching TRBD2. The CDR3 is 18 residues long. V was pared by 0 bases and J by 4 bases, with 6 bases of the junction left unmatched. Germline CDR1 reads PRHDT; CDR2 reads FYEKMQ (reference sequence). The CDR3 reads CASSLGLRLAGGYNEQFF. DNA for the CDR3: TGTGCCAGCAGCTTAGGCCTCCGACTAGCGGGAGGTTACAATGAGCAGTTCTTC.

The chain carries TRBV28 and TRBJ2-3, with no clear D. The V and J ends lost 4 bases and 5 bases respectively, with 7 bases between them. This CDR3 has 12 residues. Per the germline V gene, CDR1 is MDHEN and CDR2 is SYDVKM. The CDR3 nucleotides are TGTGCCAGCAGTTCGAACATAGATACGCAGTATTTT. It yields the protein CASSSNIDTQYF.

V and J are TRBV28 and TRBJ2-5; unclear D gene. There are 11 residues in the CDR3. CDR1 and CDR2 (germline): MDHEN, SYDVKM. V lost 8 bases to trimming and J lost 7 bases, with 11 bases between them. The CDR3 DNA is TGTGCCAGCGGGAAAGGTGGGACCCAGTACTTC. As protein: CASGKGGTQYF.

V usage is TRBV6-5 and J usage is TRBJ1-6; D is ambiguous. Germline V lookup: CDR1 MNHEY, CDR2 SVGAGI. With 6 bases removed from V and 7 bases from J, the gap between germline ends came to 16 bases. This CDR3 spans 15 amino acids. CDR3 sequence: CASRPSRERNSPLHF. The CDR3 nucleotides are TGTGCCAGCAGACCCTCACGGGAACGCAATTCACCCCTCCACTTT.

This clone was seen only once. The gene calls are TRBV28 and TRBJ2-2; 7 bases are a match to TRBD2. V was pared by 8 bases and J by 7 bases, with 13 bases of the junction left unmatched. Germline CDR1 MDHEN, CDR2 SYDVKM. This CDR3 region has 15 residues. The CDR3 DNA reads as TGTGCCAGCCTAGGGGCTAGCGGTACCCGCGGGGAGCTGTTTTTT. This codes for CASLGASGTRGELFF.

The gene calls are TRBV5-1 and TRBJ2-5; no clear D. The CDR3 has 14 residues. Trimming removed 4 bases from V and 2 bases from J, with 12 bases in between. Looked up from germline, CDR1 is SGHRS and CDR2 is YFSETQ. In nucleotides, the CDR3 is TGCGCCAGCAGCAGGACGGGCCTTCAAGAGACCCAGTACTTC. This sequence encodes CASSRTGLQETQYF.

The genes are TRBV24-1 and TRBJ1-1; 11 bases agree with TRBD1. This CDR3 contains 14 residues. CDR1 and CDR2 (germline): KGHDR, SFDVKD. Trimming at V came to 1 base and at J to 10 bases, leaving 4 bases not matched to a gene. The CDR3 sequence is CATSDFGQGAGAFF. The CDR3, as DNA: TGTGCCACCAGTGATTTCGGACAGGGGGCAGGAGCTTTCTTT.

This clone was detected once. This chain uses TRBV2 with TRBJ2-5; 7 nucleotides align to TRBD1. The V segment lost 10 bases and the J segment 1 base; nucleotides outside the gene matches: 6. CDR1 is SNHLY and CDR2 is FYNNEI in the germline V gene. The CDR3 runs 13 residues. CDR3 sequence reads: CAKQTGPQETQYF. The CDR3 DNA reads TGTGCCAAACAGACAGGGCCCCAAGAGACCCAGTACTTC.

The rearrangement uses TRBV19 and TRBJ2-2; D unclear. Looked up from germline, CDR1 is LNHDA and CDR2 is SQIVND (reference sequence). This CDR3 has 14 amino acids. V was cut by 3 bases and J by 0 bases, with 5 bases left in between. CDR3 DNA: TGTGCCAGTAGTATCGAGGCGAACACCGGGGAGCTGTTTTTT. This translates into CASSIEANTGELFF.